Listed below are T cell receptor beta chains from one sample, sequenced in a study of blood T cell repertoires in COVID-19. Sequencing used immunoSEQ multiplex PCR; TCRdb keeps in-frame clones, though not all of them. The profile covers about 400,000 clones, with about 88% appearing a single time and under 3% taken by the ten largest. Sequenced: peripheral blood. These TCRs come from a human donor in a cohort sampled during active COVID-19. CDR3s include the opening cysteine and the closing phenylalanine or tryptophan. The D gene is left open where the match is weak. Size is stated for part of the rows, as once, few or many counts, or as a class when the clone is expanded.

>TRBV2|NA|NA|TRBJ1-5
CASSETGNAGARQPQHF
TGTGCCAGCAGTGAGACTGGGAATGCAGGGGCGAGGCAGCCCCAGCATTTT
>TRBV7-8|TRBD2|NA|TRBJ2-5
CASSLEVAGGRETQYF
TGTGCCAGCAGCTTAGAGGTAGCGGGGGGGCGAGAGACCCAGTACTTC
>TRBV6-1|TRBD2|NA|TRBJ2-1
CASSEAASGTMDYNEQFF
TGTGCCAGCAGTGAAGCGGCTAGCGGGACGATGGATTACAATGAGCAGTTCTTC
>TRBV6-5|NA|NA|TRBJ1-2
CASSYLGAGNYGYTF
TGTGCCAGCAGTTACTTGGGCGCGGGGAACTATGGCTACACCTTC
>TRBV7-9|NA|NA|TRBJ2-4
CASSSGNIQYF
TGTGCCAGCAGCTCGGGGAACATTCAGTACTTC
>TRBV28|NA|NA|TRBJ1-2
CASLRQGYYGYTF
TGTGCCAGTTTAAGGCAGGGTTACTATGGCTACACCTTC
>TRBV27|NA|NA|TRBJ1-6
CASTVSYNSPLHF
TGTGCCAGCACAGTATCCTATAATTCACCCCTCCACTTT
>TRBV9|NA|NA|TRBJ1-5
CASSAPPRQDGINQPQHF
TGTGCCAGCAGCGCCCCCCCCAGACAGGACGGAATCAATCAGCCCCAGCATTTT
>TRBV6-2/TRBV6-3|TRBD1|NA|TRBJ2-3
CASSFLGQGTDTQYF
TGTGCCAGCAGTTTCCTCGGACAGGGGACAGATACGCAGTATTTT
>TRBV7-3|NA|few|TRBJ1-1
CASSLMGGGTEAFF
TGTGCCAGCAGCTTAATGGGAGGCGGCACTGAAGCTTTCTTT
>TRBV6-5|TRBD2|NA|TRBJ2-7
CASSRVETYGREQYF
TGTGCCAGCAGTAGGGTGGAAACATACGGGAGGGAGCAGTACTTC
>TRBV5-4|TRBD2|once|TRBJ2-7
CASKMWGGRLYEQYF
TGTGCCAGCAAAATGTGGGGGGGGAGGCTGTACGAGCAGTACTTC
>TRBV4-1|TRBD2|once|TRBJ2-5
CASSPRTSGGETQYF
TGCGCCAGCAGCCCTCGGACTAGCGGGGGAGAGACCCAGTACTTC
>TRBV5-1|NA|once|TRBJ1-3
CASSLDVGNTIYF
TGCGCCAGCAGCTTGGATGTAGGAAACACCATATATTTT
>TRBV7-9|TRBD1|NA|TRBJ2-7
CASSQDREFGEQYF
TGTGCCAGCAGCCAGGACAGGGAGTTTGGCGAGCAGTACTTC
>TRBV3-1/TRBV3-2|NA|NA|TRBJ1-3
CASSLQTTSGNTIYF
TGTGCCAGCAGCCTTCAAACTACCTCTGGAAACACCATATATTTT
>TRBV6-5|NA|NA|TRBJ2-7
CASSYTGTAGGEQYF
TGTGCCAGCAGTTACACCGGGACAGCGGGTGGAGAGCAGTACTTC
>TRBV5-1|TRBD1|NA|TRBJ2-3
CASSLLGQGQGDTQYF
TGCGCCAGCAGCTTGCTGGGACAGGGGCAGGGAGATACGCAGTATTTT
>TRBV5-5|NA|NA|TRBJ2-4
CASSILMIAKNIQYF
TGTGCCAGCAGTATACTTATGATTGCCAAAAACATTCAGTACTTC
>TRBV30|TRBD1|NA|TRBJ2-7
CAWSVEDRERYEQYF
TGTGCCTGGAGTGTGGAGGACAGGGAAAGGTACGAGCAGTACTTC
>TRBV5-1|TRBD2|NA|TRBJ2-1
CASSLAGVSSNEQFF
TGCGCCAGCAGCTTAGCGGGAGTGAGTTCCAATGAGCAGTTCTTC
>TRBV10-3|TRBD1|NA|TRBJ1-2
CATRTGVESGYTF
TGTGCCACTAGGACAGGGGTGGAGTCTGGCTACACCTTC
>TRBV3-1/TRBV3-2|NA|NA|TRBJ2-3
CASSQMSLPGDTQYF
TGTGCCAGCAGCCAAATGTCCCTCCCAGGAGATACGCAGTATTTT
>TRBV5-6|NA|NA|TRBJ1-1
CASSSMGDVNTEAFF
TGTGCCAGCAGCTCGATGGGCGACGTGAACACTGAAGCTTTCTTT
>TRBV11-3|TRBD1|NA|TRBJ2-1
CASSLGTGEYNEQFF
TGTGCCAGCAGCTTAGGGACAGGGGAGTACAATGAGCAGTTCTTC
>TRBV28|NA|NA|TRBJ1-1
CASSLQKTTEAFF
TGTGCCAGCAGTTTACAGAAAACCACTGAAGCTTTCTTT
>TRBV5-1|NA|NA|TRBJ2-3
CASSPGTSTDTQYF
TGCGCCAGCAGCCCGGGGACTAGCACAGATACGCAGTATTTT
>TRBV15|TRBD2|NA|TRBJ2-3
CATSSGLAGGDTQYF
TGTGCCACCAGCAGCGGACTAGCGGGGGGGGATACGCAGTATTTT
>TRBV30|NA|NA|TRBJ1-2
CAWSVGAGYGYTF
TGTGCCTGGAGTGTAGGGGCAGGATATGGCTACACCTTC
>TRBV10-3|TRBD1|NA|TRBJ1-5
CAISEGQGSNQPQHF
TGTGCCATCAGTGAGGGACAGGGCAGCAATCAGCCCCAGCATTTT
>TRBV7-3|NA|NA|TRBJ1-1
CASSPQGMNTEAFF
TGTGCCAGCAGCCCGCAGGGGATGAACACTGAAGCTTTCTTT
>TRBV27|TRBD1|NA|TRBJ1-4
CASSSREGAIGEKLFF
TGTGCCAGCAGCTCCCGCGAGGGGGCGATTGGTGAAAAACTGTTTTTT
>TRBV10-3|NA|NA|TRBJ2-7
CAIKRGDRGIRTGLYEQYF
TGTGCCATCAAGCGGGGGGACAGGGGCATCCGGACTGGATTATACGAGCAGTACTTC
>TRBV14|NA|NA|TRBJ2-3
CASSQDVFATDTQYF
TGTGCCAGCAGCCAAGATGTTTTTGCGACAGATACGCAGTATTTT
>TRBV3-1/TRBV3-2|TRBD2|NA|TRBJ2-5
CASSQGAGGKETQYF
TGTGCCAGCAGCCAAGGAGCGGGGGGGAAAGAGACCCAGTACTTC
>TRBV28|NA|NA|TRBJ2-5
CASSLAIRGETQYF
TGTGCCAGCAGTTTAGCGATCCGGGGGGAGACCCAGTACTTC
>TRBV5-1|TRBD1|NA|TRBJ2-1
CASSFFRDRTYNEQFF
TGCGCCAGCAGCTTTTTCCGGGACAGGACCTACAATGAGCAGTTCTTC